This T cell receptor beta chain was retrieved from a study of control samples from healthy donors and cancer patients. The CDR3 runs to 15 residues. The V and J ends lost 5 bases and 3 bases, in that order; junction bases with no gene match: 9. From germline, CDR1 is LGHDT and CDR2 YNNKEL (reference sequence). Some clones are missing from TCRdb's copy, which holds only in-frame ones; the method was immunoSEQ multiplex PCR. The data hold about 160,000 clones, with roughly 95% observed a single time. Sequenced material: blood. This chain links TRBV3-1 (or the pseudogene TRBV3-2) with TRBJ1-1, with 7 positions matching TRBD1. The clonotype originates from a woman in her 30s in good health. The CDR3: CASSFGQARDTEAFF. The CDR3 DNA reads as TGTGCCAGCAGCTTCGGACAGGCCCGTGACACTGAAGCTTTCTTT.